The source of this TCR beta chain is a study of cytomegalovirus exposure and HLA in healthy donors. Notes on the study in general: Previously analyzed data showed that most TCR beta V segments were productive at a frequency of about 90% or about 30%. Later on, an analysis tied 15,000 to 20,000 TCR beta sequences to HLA alleles at 0.05 false discovery rate. Researchers counted some 150 TCR beta chains as cytomegalovirus-associated.

PCR used 60 Vbeta primers and 13 Jbeta primers. The assay was immunoSEQ multiplex PCR, and TCRdb's table has in-frame clones only and misses some. The repertoire has around 54,000 clones, approximately 81% of them found once; the top ten carry 3%. This CDR3 has 13 residues. V lost 11 bases to trimming and J lost 2 bases; unmatched junction nucleotides: 4. Germline CDR1 and CDR2: ENHRY and SYGVKD. About this clone: The antigen is not known.

The V call is TRBV10-3, the J call TRBJ2-3; TRBD1 matches 10 bases. Source material: PBMCs. This clonotype originated in a woman aged 18-29 years in good health and CMV-seronegative. This chain's CDR3 is CASGTGDTDTQYF. The CDR3 DNA reads TGTGCCTCTGGGACAGGGGACACAGATACGCAGTATTTT.